Given below is one T cell receptor beta chain in context. The target antigen is unknown. The assay was run at deep level. For unsorted PBMC, roughly 0.3 ug DNA per replicate equaled roughly 31,000 T cell genomes. Repertoires were generated with immunoSEQ multiplex PCR, while TCRdb's copy carries only in-frame clones and drops some. The sample lists approximately 470,000 clones, approximately 81% occurring once. Free of recent acute infections or vaccinations, the donors were healthy HIV-negative adults. This sample stems from a study of shared clonotypes between healthy human individuals. Study-wide points: Exclusively blood specimens were collected; tissue repertoires likely differ.

Germline V gene sequence: CDR1 SGDLS, CDR2 YYNGEE. The CDR3 length is 14 residues. V was shortened by 2 bases and J by 4 bases, with 11 bases between the two germline ends. The sequenced material came from PBMCs. The chain recombines TRBV9 with TRBJ2-3, with a weak D call TRBD2 (5 bases). This clonotype was obtained from a woman aged 40 to 55 in good health. Some clones in this sample may be carry-over from other donors' samples. CDR3 sequence: CASSVTGAADTQYF. CDR3 DNA: TGTGCCAGCAGCGTCACCGGAGCGGCAGATACGCAGTATTTT.